The clone carrying this T cell receptor beta chain was seen a handful of times. The antigen is undetermined. V lost 6 bases, J lost 5 bases, and 7 bases stayed unmatched. This CDR3 comprises 14 residues. CDR1 and CDR2 (germline): SGHVS, FNYEAQ. As to time point: persistent/refractory GD, antithyroid drugs over 5 years with positive TRAb. Making the TCR library involved RNA that had been extracted from PBMCs. By American Thyroid Association guidelines, Graves' disease was diagnosed in the cohort. The peripheral blood volume drawn was around 10 milliliters, and it was collected into EDTA tubes. The entry originates in a study of regulatory T cells in long-lasting Graves disease. Study conclusions and caveats: New patients shared over 900 public clonotypes, and persistent patients shared more, with about 2,700. With persistent disease, TRBV28, TRBJ1-2 and TRBJ2-5 were the favored segments.

Both iRepertoire HTBI primers and Arm-PCR of CDR3 regions were used to build the TCR beta libraries. TCRdb independently ran MiXCR on the multiplex PCR reads; one entry per CDR3 protein. The table includes about 310,000 distinct CDR3 sequences, 22% detected once. The rearrangement links TRBV7-6 to TRBJ2-5, with TRBD1 matching over 9 bases. The source was peripheral blood mononuclear cells (PBMCs), collected when the disease was refractory, from a patient treated with antithyroid drugs. This receptor was obtained from a female donor with Graves disease. The chain's CDR3 is CASSHRQGGETQYF. The CDR3 DNA sequence: TGTGCCAGCAGTCATCGACAGGGGGGGGAGACCCAGTACTTC.